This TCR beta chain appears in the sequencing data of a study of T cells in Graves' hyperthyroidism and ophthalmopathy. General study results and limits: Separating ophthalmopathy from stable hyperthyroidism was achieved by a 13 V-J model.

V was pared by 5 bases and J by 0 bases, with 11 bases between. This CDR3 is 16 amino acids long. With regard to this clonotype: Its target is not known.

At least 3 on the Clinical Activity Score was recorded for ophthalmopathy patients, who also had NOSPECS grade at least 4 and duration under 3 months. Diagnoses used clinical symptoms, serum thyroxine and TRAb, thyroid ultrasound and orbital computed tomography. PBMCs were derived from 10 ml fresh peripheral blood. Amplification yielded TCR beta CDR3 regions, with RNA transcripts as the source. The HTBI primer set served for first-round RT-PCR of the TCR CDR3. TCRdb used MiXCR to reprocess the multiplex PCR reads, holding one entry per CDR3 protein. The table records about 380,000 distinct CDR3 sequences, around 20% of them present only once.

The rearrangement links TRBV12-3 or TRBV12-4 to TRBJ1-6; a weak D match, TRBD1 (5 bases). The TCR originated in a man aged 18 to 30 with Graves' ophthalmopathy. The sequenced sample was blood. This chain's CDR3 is CASSMGGSSYNSPLHF. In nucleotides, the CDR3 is TGTGCCAGCAGTATGGGGGGTAGCTCCTATAATTCACCCCTCCACTTT.